These 26 T cell receptor beta chains originate from one sample sequenced in a study of T cells in Graves' hyperthyroidism and ophthalmopathy. The investigators amplified TCR beta CDR3 regions from RNA transcripts. HTBI primers were employed in a first-round RT-PCR of the TCR CDR3. TCRdb reprocessed the multiplex PCR reads via MiXCR and lists one record per CDR3 protein. The sample holds roughly 380,000 distinct CDR3 sequences, approximately 13% seen once. Source material: blood. All receptors come from a woman aged 55-70 years with Graves' hyperthyroidism.

The rearrangement links TRBV11-2 to TRBJ2-7; a possible D gene is TRBD1 (6 bases). The CDR3 totals 14 residues. Germline V gene data show CDR1 as SGHAT and CDR2 as FQNNGV. V was cut by 6 bases and J by 9 bases, with 21 bases left in between. The CDR3 region has the DNA TGTGCCAGCAGACCCGACAGGAATTCTCGAACGCAGTACTTC. It specifies CASRPDRNSRTQYF.

The table lists this clonotype with many counts. The J gene is TRBJ2-4, the V gene TRBV28; D is possibly TRBD1 (5 bases). Per germline, CDR1 MDHEN and CDR2 SYDVKM. V was clipped by 5 bases and J by 3 bases, with 8 bases between them. The CDR3 consists of 13 residues. CDR3 sequence (DNA): TGTGCCAGCAGTCCCAGGGTCAAAAACATTCAGTACTTC. It encodes CASSPRVKNIQYF.

Of note for this clonotype: A much larger clone differs from this one at a single base, so this may be a read error. The chain has TRBV24-1 and TRBJ2-7; 11 bases align to TRBD2. The J segment lost 7 bases and the V segment lost 3 bases, leaving 4 bases of the junction unmatched. The length of the CDR3 is 14 residues. In germline, CDR1 is KGHDR, CDR2 SFDVKD. The CDR3 region has the DNA TGTGCCACCAGTGATCTGGGACTAGCGGAAGAGCAGTACTTC. Protein: CATSDLGLAEEQYF.

The sample holds many counts of this clonotype. V gene TRBV5-1 combines with J gene TRBJ2-1; 12 nucleotides align to TRBD2. Per the germline V gene, CDR1 is SGHRS and CDR2 is YFSETQ. V was pared by 3 bases and J by 2 bases, with 6 bases of the junction left unmatched. The CDR3 sequence is 17 residues long. The CDR3 reads CASSCPGLAGPYNEQFF. The CDR3 region has the DNA TGCGCCAGCAGCTGCCCGGGACTAGCGGGCCCCTACAATGAGCAGTTCTTC.

This clonotype was counted only a few times. The chain joins TRBV6-1 to TRBJ2-1; D is uncertain. V lost 4 bases to trimming and J lost 5 bases, with 15 bases between them. This CDR3 has 15 amino acids. The germline gives CDR1 MNHNS, CDR2 SASEGT. CDR3 in amino acids: CASSGLAPRDNEQFF. The DNA for the CDR3 is TGTGCCAGCAGTGGTTTAGCTCCTCGGGACAATGAGCAGTTCTTC.

The table lists this clonotype with many counts. The V gene is TRBV5-1, the J gene TRBJ2-1; tentatively, D is TRBD2 (5 bases). Germline lookup yields CDR1 SGHRS and CDR2 YFSETQ. Trimming pared 3 bases from V and 3 bases from J, leaving 7 bases between. There are 13 residues in the CDR3. The CDR3 is CASSSDFYNEQFF. The CDR3, as DNA: TGCGCCAGCAGCTCGGACTTCTACAATGAGCAGTTCTTC. The variable domain in full, completed from reference TRBV5-1 and TRBJ2-1, reads KAGVTQTPRYLIKTRGQQVTLSCSPISGHRSVSWYQQTPGQGLQFLFEYFSETQRNKGNFPGRFSGRQFSNSRSEMNVSTLELGDSALYLCASSSDFYNEQFFGPGTRLTVL.

This clonotype has ten or more counts. The CDR3 DNA follows: TGCAGTGCAGCGGACCGCTCGGGAACCTCGAGGGAGCAGTTCTTC. It yields the protein CSAADRSGTSREQFF. The rearrangement uses TRBV20-1 and TRBJ2-1; TRBD2 is a possible D gene (5 bases). The V and J ends lost 6 bases and 10 bases respectively, with 25 bases between them. In germline, CDR1 is DFQATT, CDR2 SNEGSKA (reference sequence). CDR3 length equals 15 residues.

Ten or more counts support this clonotype. The rearrangement joins TRBV11-2 to TRBJ2-5; TRBD1 might be the D (6 bases). The germline gives CDR1 SGHAT, CDR2 FQNNGV. The CDR3 runs to 16 residues. V lost 0 bases to trimming and J lost 5 bases, with 16 bases between them. The CDR3 DNA follows: TGTGCCAGCAGCTTAGATCCCCGGCAGGGGAAGGAGACCCAGTACTTC. This gives the protein CASSLDPRQGKETQYF.

This clonotype was seen many times. This sequence joins TRBV7-9 and TRBJ2-2, with 12 nucleotides matching TRBD2. Germline V gene lookup returns CDR1 SEHNR and CDR2 FQNEAQ (reference sequence). Trimming cost V 6 bases and J 2 bases; bases outside gene matches: 10. This CDR3 comprises 18 residues. This CDR3 is CASRGLAGSEPNTGELFF. The CDR3 DNA sequence: TGTGCCAGCAGGGGACTAGCGGGCTCCGAGCCCAACACCGGGGAGCTGTTTTTT.

This clonotype occurred many times. The rearrangement uses TRBV27 and TRBJ2-7; 8 bases line up with TRBD2. From germline, CDR1 is MNHEY and CDR2 SMNVEV (reference sequence). Unmatched junction bases numbered 9, after V lost 8 bases and J lost 6 bases. CDR3 length: 13 residues. CDR3 coding DNA: TGTGCCAGCTTCTCAGCGGGAGCCCGCGAGCAGTACTTC. Amino acids: CASFSAGAREQYF.

This clonotype has just a few counts. DNA of the CDR3: TGTGCCAGCAGCTCCAGCGGGAGTGTCACCGGGGAGCTGTTTTTT. Translating gives CASSSSGSVTGELFF. This chain connects TRBV7-2 to TRBJ2-2; TRBD2 matches 8 bases. Germline V gives CDR1 SGHTA, CDR2 FQGNSA. There are 15 residues in the CDR3. Trimming removed 4 bases from V and 4 bases from J; junction bases left unmatched: 5.

This clonotype was counted between two and nine times. V is TRBV5-1 and J is TRBJ2-5; 9 positions agree with TRBD2. The germline CDR1 and CDR2 sequences are SGHRS and YFSETQ. V was clipped by 1 base and J by 3 bases; unmatched bases: 4. CDR3 length: 15 amino acids. DNA of the CDR3: TGCGCCAGCAGCTTGTACGCGGGAGGGGAAGAGACCCAGTACTTC. It specifies CASSLYAGGEETQYF.

This clonotype appeared many times. CDR3 coding DNA: TGCAGTGCAACAGACAGCGGGGATATCGGGAGGGCCAGTTACAATGAGCAGTTCTTC. Residues: CSATDSGDIGRASYNEQFF. The chain couples TRBV20-1 to TRBJ2-1; 8 bases map to TRBD2. Germline V gives CDR1 DFQATT, CDR2 SNEGSKA (reference sequence). The CDR3 covers 19 residues. The J segment lost 4 bases and the V segment lost 6 bases, leaving 23 bases of the junction unmatched.

The table lists this clonotype with a few counts. The chain joins TRBV20-1 to TRBJ2-4; maybe TRBD1 (6 bases). Germline V lookup: CDR1 DFQATT, CDR2 SNEGSKA (reference sequence). This CDR3 is built from 12 residues. V was clipped by 6 bases and J by 7 bases, with 13 bases between them. The CDR3 here is CSAQRDNNIQYF. Here the CDR3 DNA reads TGCAGTGCCCAGAGGGACAACAACATTCAGTACTTC.

This sequence joins TRBV4-1 and TRBJ2-1; TRBD2 is a possible D gene (6 bases). The CDR3 loop spans 15 amino acids. Deletions cut 4 bases from V and 7 bases from J, with 17 bases between. Germline V CDR1 and CDR2: MGHRA, YSYEKL. CDR3 amino acids: CASSLGTGVRNEQFF. The CDR3 region has the DNA TGCGCCAGCAGCCTCGGAACGGGGGTAAGGAATGAGCAGTTCTTC.

V usage is TRBV30 and J usage is TRBJ2-7; D remains ambiguous. The J call is in doubt because the DNA end fits TRBJ2-1 better. The CDR3 contains 13 residues. The germline CDR1 and CDR2 sequences are GTSNPN and SVGIG (reference sequence). The CDR3 DNA is TGTGCCTTGGAAGGTGGCGGACCCTACGAGCAGTTCTTC. It specifies CALEGGGPYEQFF.

This clonotype has more than one count but fewer than ten. The chain links TRBV27 to TRBJ2-3, with D uncertain. Trimming took off 1 base at V and 6 bases at J, with 2 bases between the two ends. Germline CDR1 is MNHEY and CDR2 is SMNVEV (reference sequence). The CDR3 has 11 residues. CDR3 nucleotides: TGTGCCAGCAGTTTATACGATACGCAGTATTTT. Its translation: CASSLYDTQYF.

The chain has TRBV6-1 and TRBJ2-7; unclear D gene. CDR1 MNHNS and CDR2 SASEGT come from the germline V gene. The germline V and J ends were trimmed by 0 bases and 0 bases, with 15 bases remaining between them. The CDR3 extends over 17 amino acids. The CDR3 reads CASSEANPEIGSYEQYF. The DNA for the CDR3 is TGTGCCAGCAGTGAAGCAAATCCAGAGATAGGCTCCTACGAGCAGTACTTC.

This clonotype has just a few counts. V and J are TRBV3-1 and TRBJ1-2, with D tentatively TRBD1 (6 bases). The CDR3 length is 17 residues. Per germline, CDR1 LGHDT and CDR2 YNNKEL (reference sequence). Between the trimmed V and J ends, which lost 0 bases and 7 bases, there was a span of 21 bases. The CDR3 is CASSQDPSGHLGIGYTF. The CDR3 bases are TGTGCCAGCAGCCAAGATCCCTCGGGACACCTGGGGATTGGCTACACCTTC.

This clonotype has ten or more counts. The chain uses TRBV24-1 and TRBJ1-1, with 9 positions matching TRBD1. Per germline, CDR1 KGHDR and CDR2 SFDVKD. The CDR3 spans 15 residues. Trimming removed 5 bases from V and 1 base from J; junction bases left unmatched: 4. CDR3 DNA: TGTGCCACCAGTGCCGCGGACAGGGGGAACACTGAAGCTTTCTTT. Its translation: CATSAADRGNTEAFF.

The V call is TRBV4-1, the J call TRBJ1-5, with TRBD1 as a possible D gene (5 bases). The V and J ends lost 0 bases and 12 bases respectively, with 18 bases between them. Germline lookup yields CDR1 MGHRA and CDR2 YSYEKL. The CDR3 covers 15 residues. The CDR3 DNA is TGCGCCAGCAGCCAAGATTTGGGGGAGCCTAGGTTCCAGCATTTT. Residues: CASSQDLGEPRFQHF.

This clonotype was seen at least ten times. The rearrangement joins TRBV3-1 to TRBJ1-1, with no clear D. Germline CDR1 reads LGHDT; CDR2 reads YNNKEL (reference sequence). V lost 8 bases and J 6 bases, leaving 16 bases between the germline ends. The CDR3 runs 13 residues. This chain's CDR3 is CASAQGRAAEAFF. CDR3 nucleotides: TGTGCCAGCGCCCAAGGGCGTGCGGCTGAAGCTTTCTTT.

The table lists this clonotype with many counts. V is TRBV12-3 or TRBV12-4 and J is TRBJ1-3; D possibly corresponds to TRBD1 (5 bases). The ends were cut back, 0 bases at V and 8 bases at J, with 5 bases in the middle. The CDR3 consists of 12 residues. The DNA for the CDR3 is TGTGCCAGCAGTTTAGCCAGGGACACCATATATTTT. Protein: CASSLARDTIYF.

The sample holds a few counts of this clonotype. The rearrangement joins TRBV20-1 to TRBJ2-7; the match to TRBD2 covers 9 bases. V shed 2 bases and J 3 bases; nucleotides not matched to a gene: 17. Germline V CDR1 and CDR2: DFQATT, SNEGSKA (reference sequence). This CDR3 comprises 18 residues. This CDR3 reads CSARKDVASGIRDYEQYF. The CDR3 bases are TGCAGTGCTAGAAAGGACGTAGCTAGCGGGATCCGAGACTACGAGCAGTACTTC.

Comments on this clonotype: This may be a read error: a much more frequent sequence differs by one nucleotide. The rearrangement links TRBV6-1 to TRBJ2-7; 8 bases fit TRBD1. Germline loops: CDR1 MNHNS, CDR2 SASEGT. The CDR3 is made up of 12 amino acids. CDR3 protein: CVSSGQGHEQYF. CDR3 coding DNA: TGTGTCAGCAGTGGACAGGGCCACGAGCAGTACTTC.

Many counts were recorded for this clonotype. The chain couples TRBV12-3 or TRBV12-4 to TRBJ1-5, with a tentative D call TRBD1 (5 bases). The CDR3 is 17 residues long. With 4 bases removed from V and 0 bases from J, the gap between germline ends came to 16 bases. The CDR3 region has the DNA TGTGCCAGCAGTTACCGGGGGGAAGCGTATAGCAATCAGCCCCAGCATTTT. Translating it yields CASSYRGEAYSNQPQHF.